This record covers a single T cell receptor (beta chain). Its antigen remains unknown. These data belong to a study of cytomegalovirus exposure and HLA in healthy donors. Findings of the study overall: Researchers reported in a later analysis that a missense DCLRE1C variant was tied to TCR beta V- and J-gene trimming. HLA alleles showed associations with 15,000 to 20,000 TCR beta sequences in a later analysis, at a 0.05 false discovery rate.

PCR used 60 Vbeta primers and 13 Jbeta primers. Profiling relied on immunoSEQ multiplex PCR, and the TCRdb table lists in-frame clones only, not all of them. The table for this sample gives 110,000 to 150,000 clones. Trimming took 4 bases from V and 0 from J; bases not matched to a gene: 2. Per germline, CDR1 SGHTA and CDR2 FQGNSA. The CDR3 contains 15 residues. It was healthy bone marrow donors who served as donors. The TCR was taken from a woman under 30 in good health and CMV-seronegative. The sample taken for sequencing was PBMCs. The chain joins TRBV7-2 to TRBJ1-3, with 8 bases identical to TRBD1. CDR3 residues: CASSYGQGSGNTIYF. In DNA, the CDR3 is TGTGCCAGCAGCTACGGACAGGGCTCTGGAAACACCATATATTTT.